Shown below are 10 T cell receptor beta chains from a single sample sequenced in a study of T cells expressing NK-cell markers. After re-calling the 5' RACE reads, TCRdb lists one entry per CDR3 protein, DNA absent. The sample holds about 440,000 distinct CDR3 sequences. Material for sequencing was blood T cells: a sorted CD56 or NKG2C T cell subset, CD4+ or CD8+ T cells, or bulk PBMC T cells (not recorded which). These receptors were obtained from a woman aged 18-70 years in good health.

The chain couples TRBV28 to TRBJ2-7. This CDR3 region has 14 residues. Germline loops: CDR1 MDHEN, CDR2 SYDVKM. The CDR3 reads CASKTEHPTREQYF.

J is TRBJ2-1 and V is TRBV7-8; with no DNA, the TCRdb D assignment of TRBD1 cannot be verified. Germline V CDR1 and CDR2: SGHVS, FQNEAQ. The CDR3 is made up of 14 amino acids. The CDR3 loop reads CASSARGTNNEQFF.

J is TRBJ2-5 and V is TRBV7-9; the TCRdb D gene call, TRBD1, has no DNA to confirm it. CDR1 and CDR2 (germline): SEHNR, FQNEAQ (reference sequence). This CDR3 is built from 14 residues. CDR3 protein: CASSFSGHQETQYF.

The CDR3 loop is CASSFGGVQLEAFF. The V and J genes are TRBV6-2 or TRBV6-3 and TRBJ1-1; TCRdb selects TRBD1, and the lack of DNA leaves this call unchecked. CDR3 length: 14 residues. Germline assignment: CDR1 MNHEY and CDR2 SVGEGT.

The V call is TRBV6-2 or TRBV6-3, the J call TRBJ1-1; lacking DNA, the TRBD1 call made by TCRdb goes unchecked. In germline, CDR1 is MNHEY, CDR2 SVGEGT. This CDR3 contains 12 residues. The CDR3: CASSYVGAEAFF.

This chain joins TRBV20-1 and TRBJ1-2; the D call of TRBD1 rests on TCRdb alone, since no DNA is present to check it. Per the germline V gene, CDR1 is DFQATT and CDR2 is SNEGSKA (reference sequence). CDR3 size: 14 residues. The chain's CDR3 is CSASSGSLTYGYTF.

The chain employs TRBV30 and TRBJ2-2; with no DNA, the TCRdb D assignment of TRBD2 cannot be verified. Germline V lookup: CDR1 GTSNPN, CDR2 SVGIG (reference sequence). The CDR3 totals 14 residues. The chain's CDR3 is CAVESGENTGELFF.

The CDR3 sequence is CASSDRGQSANEQFF. This sequence joins TRBV6-2 or TRBV6-3 and TRBJ2-1; the TCRdb call, TRBD1, lacks DNA for checking. CDR1 and CDR2 from the germline V gene are MNHEY and SVGEGT. CDR3 length: 15 residues.

The chain combines TRBV5-1 with TRBJ1-6. The germline V gene has CDR1 SGHRS and CDR2 YFSETQ. This CDR3 comprises 14 residues. CDR3 in amino acids: CASSLGDEFSPLHF. The entire variable domain, with the rest obtained from reference TRBV5-1 and TRBJ1-6, is as follows: KAGVTQTPRYLIKTRGQQVTLSCSPISGHRSVSWYQQTPGQGLQFLFEYFSETQRNKGNFPGRFSGRQFSNSRSEMNVSTLELGDSALYLCASSLGDEFSPLHFGNGTRLTVT.

The V call is TRBV12-3 or TRBV12-4, the J call TRBJ1-6; TCRdb's assignment of TRBD1 cannot be checked, as there is no DNA. This CDR3 is 14 amino acids long. The CDR3 region is CASSLSGGRSPLHF.